The rows below give T cell receptor beta chains drawn from one sample of a study of neurological immune-mediated disorders. MiXCR, run by TCRdb on the 5' RACE reads, gives a single entry per CDR3 protein. The data contain roughly 50,000 distinct CDR3 sequences, around 10% of them singletons. Specimen: PBMCs. These receptors came from a man aged 70 or older with HTLV-1-associated myelopathy (HAM/TSP). Both conserved end residues are part of each CDR3.

v_call	cdr3_aa
TRBV6-5	CASSFGGDVRNEQFF
TRBV7-3	CASSLSGVFNSPLHF
TRBV7-3	CASSLSGRTSDEQFF
TRBV2	CASSELGGVGETQYF
TRBV28	CASTLGGNTGELFF
TRBV6-6	CASSYRETQYF
TRBV6-5	CASSYSGLGYEQYF
TRBV4-1	CASSQVGRGANVLTF
TRBV7-7	CASSATRGPGELFF
TRBV27	CASSSWLLATSYEQYF
TRBV29-1	CSVTSGSADTQYF
TRBV7-2	CASTHGLFTTDTQYF
TRBV12-5	CASGPGTGIALTNEKLFF
TRBV6-5	CASLRPGRNGELFF
TRBV9	CASSVSGRAHNEQFF
TRBV20-1	CSAPKLAGEADKNIQYF
TRBV7-2	CASSLPGTSVVQYF
TRBV7-2	CASSKTQGAYTGELFF
TRBV24-1	CATSDFYRGASTDTQYF
TRBV7-9	CASSRRRGSGANVLTF
TRBV5-1	CASSEGVNTGELFF
TRBV12-3/TRBV12-4	CASRPHNNEQFF
TRBV5-1	CASSLETNNEQFF
TRBV19	CASSPSRGTSGNNEQFF
TRBV5-5	CASSLSANRAYEQYF
TRBV18	CASSSDGETQYF